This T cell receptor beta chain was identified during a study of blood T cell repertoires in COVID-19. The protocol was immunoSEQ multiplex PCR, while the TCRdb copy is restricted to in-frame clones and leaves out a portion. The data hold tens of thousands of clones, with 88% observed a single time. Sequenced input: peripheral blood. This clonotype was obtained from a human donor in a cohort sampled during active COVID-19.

CDR3 DNA: TGTGCCAGCAGCCACACCTGGAAGACTAGCGGAGATCTTAATGAGCAGTTCTTC. It is translated as CASSHTWKTSGDLNEQFF. The chain is built from TRBV4-2 and TRBJ2-1, with 9 bases aligning to TRBD2. Germline V lookup: CDR1 LGHNA, CDR2 YNFKEQ. V dropped 3 bases and J dropped 7; count of bases not matched to a gene: 16. This CDR3 spans 18 amino acids.